Listed here are 10 T cell receptor beta chains from one sample, sequenced in a study of cytomegalovirus exposure and HLA in healthy donors. A multiplex PCR was run with 60 Vbeta primers and 13 Jbeta primers. Libraries were prepared by immunoSEQ multiplex PCR; TCRdb keeps only in-frame clonotypes and omits some of them. Found here are 150,000 to 200,000 clones, about four fifths of them singletons; the top ten hold over 4%. Material: PBMCs. The origin of the receptors is a man in his fifties or sixties in good health and CMV-seropositive.

Concerning this clone itself: One end of the junction does not line up with germline, which may come from a read error. The genes are TRBV7-9 and TRBJ1-1; perhaps TRBD1 as D (6 bases). Looked up from germline, CDR1 is SEHNR and CDR2 is FQNEAQ (reference sequence). The CDR3 is made up of 14 amino acids. This chain's CDR3 is CSSSPGTRNTEAFF. In DNA, the CDR3 is TGTTCCAGCAGCCCGGGGACAAGGAACACTGAAGCTTTCTTT.

The chain employs TRBV2 and TRBJ2-7; 9 bases agree with TRBD1. The CDR3 contains 14 residues. The germline gives CDR1 SNHLY, CDR2 FYNNEI. Losses at the gene ends were 3 bases for V and 6 bases for J; bases not matched to a gene: 6. The CDR3 here is CASSDRDRVPEQYF. The CDR3 DNA is TGTGCCAGCAGTGACCGGGACAGGGTTCCCGAGCAGTACTTC. The variable domain in full, completed from reference TRBV2 and TRBJ2-7, reads EPEVTQTPSHQVTQMGQEVILRCVPISNHLYFYWYRQILGQKVEFLVSFYNNEISEKSEIFDDQFSVERPDGSNFTLKIRSTKLEDSAMYFCASSDRDRVPEQYFGPGTRLTVT.

This clone has a single count. The chain is built from TRBV4-1 and TRBJ1-1; D is undetermined. Per the germline V gene, CDR1 is MGHRA and CDR2 is YSYEKL. CDR3 length equals 14 residues. V lost 2 bases, J lost 2 bases, and 9 bases lay in between. The CDR3 nucleotides read TGCGCCAGCAGCCAACAACAGACCAACACTGAAGCTTTCTTT. Translating gives CASSQQQTNTEAFF.

The CDR3 DNA reads as TGTGCCAGCAGTTTAGGAGGATTCCTCTCTGGGGCCAACGTCCTGACTTTC. Its translation: CASSLGGFLSGANVLTF. This chain joins TRBV28 and TRBJ2-6, with D perhaps matching TRBD2 (5 bases). The germline V and J ends were trimmed by 2 bases and 0 bases, with 11 bases remaining between them. The germline gives CDR1 MDHEN, CDR2 SYDVKM. The CDR3 consists of 17 residues.

This rearrangement joins TRBV27 to TRBJ2-1; TRBD2 agrees at 8 bases. The CDR3 runs 14 residues. Per germline, CDR1 MNHEY and CDR2 SMNVEV (reference sequence). Trimming cost V 7 bases and J 6 bases; bases outside gene matches: 8. CDR3 region: CASTSVAGPNEQFF. CDR3 nucleotides: TGTGCCAGCACGTCGGTAGCGGGGCCCAATGAGCAGTTCTTC.

The CDR3 DNA reads TGTGCCAGCAGTTTTAGGACAGGCAGGAGGATAAGCAATCAGCCCCAGCATTTT. Translation gives CASSFRTGRRISNQPQHF. The V and J genes are TRBV28 and TRBJ1-5; 7 nucleotides agree with TRBD1. This CDR3 has 18 amino acids. J lost 1 base, V lost 3 bases, and 12 bases had no gene match. CDR1 is MDHEN, CDR2 SYDVKM, per germline.

This clone was observed a single time. The chain links TRBV7-2 to TRBJ2-3; 8 bases map to TRBD2. The CDR3 is 16 residues long. The germline CDR1 and CDR2 sequences are SGHTA and FQGNSA. The ends lost 8 bases at V and 2 bases at J; junction bases unmatched: 12. CDR3 amino acids: CASAWAGGQITDTQYF. CDR3 sequence (DNA): TGTGCCAGCGCCTGGGCGGGGGGCCAGATCACAGATACGCAGTATTTT.

This clone was counted between two and nine times. This chain links TRBV4-1 with TRBJ2-7, with TRBD1 identical over 11 bases. V lost 3 bases to trimming and J lost 2 bases; unmatched junction nucleotides: 3. Germline CDR1 is MGHRA and CDR2 is YSYEKL. The CDR3 loop spans 15 amino acids. The CDR3 reads CASSHRDRGAYEQYF. In DNA, the CDR3 is TGCGCCAGCAGCCACCGGGACAGGGGGGCCTACGAGCAGTACTTC.

The gene calls are TRBV5-1 and TRBJ2-2, with 7 bases fitting TRBD1. The CDR3 is 15 amino acids. The V gene's germline CDR1 is SGHRS and CDR2 YFSETQ. Trimming removed 8 bases from V and 2 bases from J; junction bases left unmatched: 9. In DNA, the CDR3 is TGCGCCAGTTCGAGGGGACAGAAAAACACCGGGGAGCTGTTTTTT. As protein: CASSRGQKNTGELFF.

The rearrangement uses TRBV7-3 and TRBJ2-3; 8 bases map to TRBD1. The CDR3 covers 16 residues. After removal of 4 bases from V and 7 bases from J, the junction contained 13 bases not matched to a gene. CDR1 and CDR2 from the germline V gene are SGHTA and FQGTGA. CDR3 residues: CASSSPQTGAANTQYF. CDR3 sequence (DNA): TGTGCCAGCAGCTCCCCCCAGACAGGGGCCGCGAATACGCAGTATTTT.